Below, 21 T cell receptor beta chains from the same sample are listed, as sequenced in a study of blood T cell repertoires in COVID-19 (dated by TCRdb to 2020 to 2021). The library was obtained by the immunoSEQ multiplex PCR assay. As stored in TCRdb, this immuneACCESS dataset retains in-frame rearrangements with V and J assigned. A fraction of the clones does not appear; measured against another copy, unresolved V genes explain less than half of the discrepancy, and the remainder lacks a known reason. The table for this sample lists approximately 170,000 clones; 80% to 90% of them were counted only once. The ten largest clonotypes hold roughly 1.9% of the sample. The sample was peripheral blood. The receptors come from an elderly woman with acute or convalescent COVID-19.

The CDR3: CAISSTGTTGELFF. CDR3 bases: TGTGCCATCAGTTCCACAGGGACGACCGGGGAGCTGTTTTTT. The rearrangement uses TRBV10-3 and TRBJ2-2; D might be TRBD1 (6 bases). V lost 5 bases, J lost 5 bases, and 12 bases lay in between. CDR3 length equals 14 residues. Germline CDR1 reads ENHRY; CDR2 reads SYGVKD.

V is TRBV19 and J is TRBJ1-5; the D is unclear. V was cut by 6 bases and J by 5 bases, with 11 bases left in between. Germline values: CDR1 LNHDA, CDR2 SQIVND (reference sequence). The CDR3 covers 13 residues. The CDR3, as DNA: TGTGCCAGTAGAACCCCCGGGGATCAGCCCCAGCATTTT. It is translated as CASRTPGDQPQHF.

The chain links TRBV24-1 to TRBJ2-1, with D possibly being TRBD2 (6 bases). This CDR3 has 13 amino acids. Germline V lookup: CDR1 KGHDR, CDR2 SFDVKD. Trimming took 7 bases from V and 7 from J, leaving 13 bases between them. The CDR3 loop reads CATSAAGFNEQFF. DNA of the CDR3: TGTGCCACCAGCGCTGCGGGGTTTAATGAGCAGTTCTTC.

The CDR3 bases are TGCGCCAGCAGTGACCCCGGGGGGCTAGCGGGACGGGAGACCCAGTACTTC. Translation gives CASSDPGGLAGRETQYF. J is TRBJ2-5 and V is TRBV10-2; 9 bases line up with TRBD2. The trim removed 3 bases at V and 5 bases at J, leaving 13 bases unmatched. Germline V gene lookup returns CDR1 WSHSY and CDR2 SAAADI. This CDR3 has 17 residues.

About this clone: Other nucleotide sequences in the sample specify the same CDR3. The gene calls are TRBV28 and TRBJ1-1, with 8 bases matching TRBD1. From germline, CDR1 is MDHEN and CDR2 SYDVKM. The CDR3 is 14 residues long. With V trimmed by 6 bases and J by 1 base, 4 bases remained unmatched. The DNA for the CDR3 is TGTGCCAGCAGCCTTGGACAGGGGAACACTGAAGCTTTCTTT. Amino acids: CASSLGQGNTEAFF.

The V and J genes are TRBV7-8 and TRBJ1-4, with unresolved D. There are 16 residues in the CDR3. Germline CDR1 and CDR2: SGHVS and FQNEAQ. Trimming removed 1 base at V and 8 bases at J, with 17 bases between. The CDR3 region is CASSLVGVGTGEKLFF. CDR3 bases: TGTGCCAGCAGCTTAGTTGGAGTGGGTACCGGGGAAAAACTGTTTTTT. Full variable domain (missing parts from reference TRBV7-8 and TRBJ1-4): GAGVSQSPRYKVAKRGQDVALRCDPISGHVSLFWYQQALGQGPEFLTYFQNEAQLDKSGLPSDRFFAERPEGSVSTLKIQRTQQEDSAVYLCASSLVGVGTGEKLFFGSGTQLSVL.

The rearrangement uses TRBV5-4 and TRBJ2-3; TRBD1 aligns across 7 bases. The germline V gene has CDR1 SGHNT and CDR2 YYREEE (reference sequence). After removal of 4 bases from V and 1 base from J, the junction contained 6 bases not matched to a gene. The CDR3 is 15 amino acids. This CDR3 is CASSLDRPRTDTQYF. DNA for the CDR3: TGTGCCAGCAGCCTGGACAGGCCCCGCACAGATACGCAGTATTTT.

This chain connects TRBV28 to TRBJ2-1; 9 positions agree with TRBD2. The CDR3 runs 17 residues. Trimming at V came to 5 bases and at J to 5 bases, leaving 13 bases not matched to a gene. The germline gives CDR1 MDHEN, CDR2 SYDVKM. CDR3 sequence reads: CASSVAGAPSGDNEQFF. In DNA, the CDR3 is TGTGCCAGCAGTGTAGCGGGAGCTCCCTCGGGGGACAATGAGCAGTTCTTC. Looking up the rest from reference TRBV28 and TRBJ2-1 gives the full variable domain: DVKVTQSSRYLVKRTGEKVFLECVQDMDHENMFWYRQDPGLGLRLIYFSYDVKMKEKGDIPEGYSVSREKKERFSLILESASTNQTSMYLCASSVAGAPSGDNEQFFGPGTRLTVL.

The chain has TRBV5-6 and TRBJ2-2; 9 bases are shared with TRBD1. The V gene end was trimmed by 1 base and the J gene end by 6 bases; junction bases not matched to a gene: 10. The CDR3 sequence is 17 residues long. CDR1 is SGHDT and CDR2 is YYEEEE in the germline V gene. The DNA of the CDR3 is TGTGCCAGCAGCTTGACTTCGGGACAGGGAACCCCCGGGGAGCTGTTTTTT. Its protein product is CASSLTSGQGTPGELFF.

The chain has TRBV9 and TRBJ1-1, with D possibly being TRBD1 (5 bases). The CDR3 is 15 residues long. V shed 0 bases and J shed 3 bases, with 12 bases lying between them. Per the germline V gene, CDR1 is SGDLS and CDR2 is YYNGEE. The CDR3 region is CASSVGGASHTEAFF. CDR3 in DNA: TGTGCCAGCAGCGTAGGGGGCGCGTCTCACACTGAAGCTTTCTTT.

A few counts support this clone. This chain joins TRBV5-1 and TRBJ2-7, with D maybe TRBD2 (5 bases). V was cut by 0 bases and J by 3 bases, with 10 bases left in between. This CDR3 is 14 amino acids long. Germline CDR1 SGHRS, CDR2 YFSETQ. The CDR3 DNA follows: TGCGCCAGCAGCTTGGTACCGGGAAGCTACGAGCAGTACTTC. As protein: CASSLVPGSYEQYF.

The chain recombines TRBV19 with TRBJ2-2, with 10 bases lining up with TRBD1. Germline values: CDR1 LNHDA, CDR2 SQIVND (reference sequence). This CDR3 comprises 15 residues. The trim removed 4 bases at V and 6 bases at J, leaving 5 bases unmatched. In DNA, the CDR3 is TGTGCCAGTAGTACGGACAGGGGGGACCCCGGGGAGCTGTTTTTT. It encodes CASSTDRGDPGELFF.

This clone was seen just once. The chain carries TRBV10-1 and TRBJ2-3; 9 nucleotides line up with TRBD1. With 9 bases clipped from V and 5 bases from J, the junction kept 12 bases outside the gene matches. The V gene's germline CDR1 is WNHNN and CDR2 SYGVQD (reference sequence). The CDR3 spans 15 residues. CDR3 protein: CASSVQQGAEDTQYF. In DNA, the CDR3 is TGCGCCAGTTCGGTCCAACAGGGGGCCGAAGATACGCAGTATTTT.

The chain has TRBV7-2 and TRBJ2-7; 8 bases line up with TRBD2. J gave up 3 bases and V 1 base, and 5 bases lay outside the gene matches. This CDR3 comprises 15 residues. From germline, CDR1 is SGHTA and CDR2 FQGNSA. CDR3 sequence (DNA): TGTGCCAGCAGCTTAGGAGCGGGAGAGGGCTACGAGCAGTACTTC. It encodes CASSLGAGEGYEQYF. The whole variable domain, remainder taken from reference TRBV7-2 and TRBJ2-7, is GAGVSQSPSNKVTEKGKDVELRCDPISGHTALYWYRQSLGQGLEFLIYFQGNSAPDKSGLPSDRFSAERTGGSVSTLTIQRTQQEDSAVYLCASSLGAGEGYEQYFGPGTRLTVT.

This clone came up once. The chain uses TRBV6-2 or TRBV6-3 and TRBJ2-5; D gene ambiguous. The germline V and J ends were trimmed by 5 bases and 4 bases, with 8 bases remaining between them. The CDR3 covers 12 residues. CDR1 and CDR2 (germline): MNHEY, SVGEGT. The CDR3 is CASSTVVETQYF. Written as DNA, the CDR3 is TGTGCCAGCAGTACGGTAGTAGAGACCCAGTACTTC.

The chain's CDR3 is CASSLLAGGTDTQYF. The CDR3 region has the DNA TGTGCCAGCAGTTTACTAGCGGGAGGCACAGATACGCAGTATTTT. The V gene is TRBV6-5, the J gene TRBJ2-3, with 11 bases lining up with TRBD2. From germline, CDR1 is MNHEY and CDR2 SVGAGI. The CDR3 spans 15 residues. J lost 1 base, V lost 4 bases, and 1 base had no gene match.

The chain uses TRBV27 and TRBJ1-4; D is unresolved. The CDR3 consists of 17 residues. The ends were cut back, 5 bases at V and 4 bases at J, with 20 bases in the middle. Looked up from germline, CDR1 is MNHEY and CDR2 is SMNVEV (reference sequence). CDR3 bases: TGTGCCAGCAGTCCCGGGGTGGGGATGCCCGATAATGAAAAACTGTTTTTT. Translating gives CASSPGVGMPDNEKLFF.

The CDR3 DNA reads as TGTGCCAGCAGCTGGGGAGGGGATAATTCACCCCTCCACTTT. Amino acid sequence: CASSWGGDNSPLHF. This rearrangement joins TRBV11-1 to TRBJ1-6, with a tentative D call TRBD1 (5 bases). Deletions cut 4 bases from V and 5 bases from J, with 9 bases between. Germline CDR1 and CDR2: SGHAT and FQDESV (reference sequence). There are 14 residues in the CDR3.

The V and J genes are TRBV9 and TRBJ1-5, with 9 bases lining up with TRBD1. Germline V lookup: CDR1 SGDLS, CDR2 YYNGEE. V lost 5 bases, J lost 1 base, and 7 bases stayed unmatched. The CDR3 spans 16 residues. The CDR3 DNA follows: TGTGCCAGCAGAAGAAACAGGGGGCAGAGCAATCAGCCCCAGCATTTT. Protein: CASRRNRGQSNQPQHF.

The CDR3 spells CASSLGANYEQYF. CDR3 coding DNA: TGTGCCAGCAGCTTAGGGGCAAACTACGAGCAGTACTTC. V and J are TRBV28 and TRBJ2-7; maybe TRBD1 (5 bases). CDR3 length: 13 residues. Germline CDR1 MDHEN, CDR2 SYDVKM. V was pared by 6 bases and J by 3 bases, with 12 bases between.

This sequence joins TRBV28 and TRBJ2-2, with 14 bases lining up with TRBD2. Losses at the gene ends were 6 bases for V and 6 bases for J; bases not matched to a gene: 6. Germline V lookup: CDR1 MDHEN, CDR2 SYDVKM. The CDR3 totals 16 residues. The CDR3 reads CASSQGTSGGAGELFF. The CDR3, as DNA: TGTGCCAGCAGCCAAGGGACTAGCGGGGGTGCCGGGGAGCTGTTTTTT.